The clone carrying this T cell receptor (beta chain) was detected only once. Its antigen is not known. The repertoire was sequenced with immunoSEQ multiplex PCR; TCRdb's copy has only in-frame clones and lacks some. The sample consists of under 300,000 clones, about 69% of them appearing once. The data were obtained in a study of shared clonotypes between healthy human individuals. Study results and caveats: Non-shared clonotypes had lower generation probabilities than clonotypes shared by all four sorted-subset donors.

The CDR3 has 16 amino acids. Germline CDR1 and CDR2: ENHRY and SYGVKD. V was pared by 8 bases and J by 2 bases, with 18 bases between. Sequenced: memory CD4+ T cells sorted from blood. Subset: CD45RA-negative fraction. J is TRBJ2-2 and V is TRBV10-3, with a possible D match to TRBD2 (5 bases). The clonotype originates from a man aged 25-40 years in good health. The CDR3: CAIGAVLAPNTGELFF. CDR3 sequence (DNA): TGTGCCATCGGAGCGGTGTTAGCTCCAAACACCGGGGAGCTGTTTTTT.